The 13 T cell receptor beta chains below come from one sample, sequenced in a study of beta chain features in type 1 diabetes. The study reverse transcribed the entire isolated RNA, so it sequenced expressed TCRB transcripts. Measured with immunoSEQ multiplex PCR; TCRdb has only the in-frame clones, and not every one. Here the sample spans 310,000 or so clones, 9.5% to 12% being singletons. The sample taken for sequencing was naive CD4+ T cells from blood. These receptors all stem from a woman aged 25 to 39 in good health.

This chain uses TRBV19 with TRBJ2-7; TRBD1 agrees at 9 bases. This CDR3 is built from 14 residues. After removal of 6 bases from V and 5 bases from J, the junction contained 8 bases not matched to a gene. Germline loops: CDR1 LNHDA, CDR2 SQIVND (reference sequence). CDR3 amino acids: CASSWTGARNEQYF. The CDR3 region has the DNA TGTGCCAGTAGCTGGACAGGGGCGAGGAACGAGCAGTACTTC.

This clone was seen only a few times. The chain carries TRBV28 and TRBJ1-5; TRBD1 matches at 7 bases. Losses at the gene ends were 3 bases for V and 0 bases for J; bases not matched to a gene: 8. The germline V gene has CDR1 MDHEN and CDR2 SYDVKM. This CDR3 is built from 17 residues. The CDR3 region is CASSLETGPYSNQPQHF. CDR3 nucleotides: TGTGCCAGCAGTTTGGAGACAGGGCCCTATAGCAATCAGCCCCAGCATTTT.

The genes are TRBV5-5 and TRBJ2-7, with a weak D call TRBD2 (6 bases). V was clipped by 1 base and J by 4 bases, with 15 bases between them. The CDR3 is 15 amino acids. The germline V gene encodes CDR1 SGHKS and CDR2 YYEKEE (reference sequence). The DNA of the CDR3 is TGTGCCAGCAGCTTGACCGGCGGGAAGTCGTACGAGCAGTACTTC. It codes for CASSLTGGKSYEQYF.

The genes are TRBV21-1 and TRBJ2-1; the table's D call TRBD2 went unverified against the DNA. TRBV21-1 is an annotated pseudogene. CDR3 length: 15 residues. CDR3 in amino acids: CASLKRWESNNEQFF. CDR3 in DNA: TGTGCCAGCCTAAAGAGGTGGGAGAGCAACAATGAGCAGTTCTTC.

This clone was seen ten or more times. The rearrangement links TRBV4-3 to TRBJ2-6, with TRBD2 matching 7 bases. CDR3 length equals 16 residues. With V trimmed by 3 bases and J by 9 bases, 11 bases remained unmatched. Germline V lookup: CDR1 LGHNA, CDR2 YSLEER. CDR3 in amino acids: CASSHLTGRGSNVLTF. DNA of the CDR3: TGCGCCAGCAGCCACTTAACGGGACGCGGGAGCAACGTCCTGACTTTC.

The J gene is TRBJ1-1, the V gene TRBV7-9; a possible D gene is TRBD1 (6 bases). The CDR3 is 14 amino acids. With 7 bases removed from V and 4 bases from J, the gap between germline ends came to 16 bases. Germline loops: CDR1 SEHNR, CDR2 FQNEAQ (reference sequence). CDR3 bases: TGTGCCAGCAACGCCAGGGGAATGAGCACTGAAGCTTTCTTT. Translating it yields CASNARGMSTEAFF. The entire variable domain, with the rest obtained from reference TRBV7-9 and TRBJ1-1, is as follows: DTGVSQNPRHKITKRGQNVTFRCDPISEHNRLYWYRQTLGQGPEFLTYFQNEAQLEKSRLLSDRFSAERPKGSFSTLEIQRTEQGDSAMYLCASNARGMSTEAFFGQGTRLTVV.

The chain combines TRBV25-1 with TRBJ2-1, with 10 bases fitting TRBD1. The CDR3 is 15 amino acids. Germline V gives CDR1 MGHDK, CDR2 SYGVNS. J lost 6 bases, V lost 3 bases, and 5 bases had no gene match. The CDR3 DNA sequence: TGTGCCAGCAGTGACCACCGGACAGGGGGCAATGAGCAGTTCTTC. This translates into CASSDHRTGGNEQFF.

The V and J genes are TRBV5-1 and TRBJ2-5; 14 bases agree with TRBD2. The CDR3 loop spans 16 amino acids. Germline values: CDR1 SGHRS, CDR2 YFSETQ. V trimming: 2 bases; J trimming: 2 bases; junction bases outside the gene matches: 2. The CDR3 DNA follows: TGCGCCAGCAGCTTAGGACTAGCGGGAGGTCAAGAGACCCAGTACTTC. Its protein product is CASSLGLAGGQETQYF.

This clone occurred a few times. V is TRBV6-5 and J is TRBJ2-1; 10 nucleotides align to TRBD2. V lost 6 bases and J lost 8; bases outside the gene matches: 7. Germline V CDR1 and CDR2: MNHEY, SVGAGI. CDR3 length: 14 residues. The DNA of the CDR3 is TGTGCCAGCAGAATAGCGGGAGGAATTTATGAGCAGTTCTTC. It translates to CASRIAGGIYEQFF.

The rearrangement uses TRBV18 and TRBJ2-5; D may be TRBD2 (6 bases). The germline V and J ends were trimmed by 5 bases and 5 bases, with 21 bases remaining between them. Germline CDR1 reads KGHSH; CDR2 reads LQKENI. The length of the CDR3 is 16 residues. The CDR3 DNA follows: TGTGCCAGCTCAGCCACCGGCGGGACTGGGGTGGAGACCCAGTACTTC. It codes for CASSATGGTGVETQYF.

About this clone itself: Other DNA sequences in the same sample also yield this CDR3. The CDR3 protein is CASSRLAGGETQYF. The DNA for the CDR3 is TGTGCCAGCAGCAGACTAGCGGGGGGAGAGACCCAGTACTTC. V is TRBV7-2 and J is TRBJ2-5, with 13 bases aligning to TRBD2. The CDR3 is made up of 14 amino acids. J gave up 4 bases and V 5 bases, and 1 base lay outside the gene matches. Germline CDR1 is SGHTA and CDR2 is FQGNSA.

The CDR3 DNA sequence: TGTGCCAGCAGCTCGTCCGACAGGGGACACTATGGCTACACCTTC. It specifies CASSSSDRGHYGYTF. The chain recombines TRBV7-2 with TRBJ1-2; TRBD1 agrees at 8 bases. J was trimmed by 3 bases and V by 4 bases; bases with no gene match: 7. Germline CDR1 and CDR2: SGHTA and FQGNSA. The CDR3 contains 15 residues.

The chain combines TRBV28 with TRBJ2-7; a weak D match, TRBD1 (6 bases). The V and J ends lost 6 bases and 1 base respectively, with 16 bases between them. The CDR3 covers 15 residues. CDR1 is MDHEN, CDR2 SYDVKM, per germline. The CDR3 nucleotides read TGTGCCAGCAGCTACCCCCGGGGACAATCCTACGAGCAGTACTTC. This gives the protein CASSYPRGQSYEQYF.